In its sample, the clone carrying this TCR beta chain was seen many times. The sample belongs to a study of neurological immune-mediated disorders. After removal of 4 bases from V and 5 bases from J, the junction contained 11 bases not matched to a gene. CDR3 length equals 16 residues. The germline V gene has CDR1 SQVTM and CDR2 ANQGSEA. Template-switch 5'RACE cDNA synthesis added a 10-nucleotide unique molecular identifier. TCRdb processed the 5' RACE reads anew with MiXCR; each CDR3 protein has one entry. This sample has about 29,000 distinct CDR3 sequences, with approximately 12% found just once. Input material: PBMCs. This chain connects TRBV29-1 to TRBJ2-1, with TRBD1 matching over 10 bases. This receptor was taken from a man in his 60s in good health. The CDR3 DNA reads as TGCAGCGTTGTATTTGGTGAGGGACAGGGGAACAATGAGCAGTTCTTC. The encoded protein is CSVVFGEGQGNNEQFF.